This T cell receptor (beta chain) was captured in a study of graft-versus-host responses after intestinal transplantation. Sequencing used immunoSEQ multiplex PCR; TCRdb keeps in-frame clones, though not all of them. The sample has roughly 120,000 clones; roughly 93% are singletons. Comments on this clone: Its antigen remains unknown.

The germline V gene encodes CDR1 SGHNT and CDR2 YYREEE (reference sequence). V lost 5 bases to trimming and J lost 8 bases; unmatched junction nucleotides: 9. CDR3 length equals 15 residues. Findings and limits, study-wide: The recipient marrow held GvH clones, and some of them showed up first in ileum or blood.

The J gene is TRBJ2-1, the V gene TRBV5-4; 11 positions match TRBD2. Specimen: unstimulated CD4+ T cells sorted from spleen or lymph node cells, collected before intestinal transplant. This clonotype was sampled from a human donor who received an intestinal transplant. CDR3 nucleotides: TGTGCCAGCAGATCCGGGACTAGCGGAGCCGATGAGCAGTTCTTC. Translated: CASRSGTSGADEQFF.